This T cell receptor beta chain was observed in a study of T cells in Graves' hyperthyroidism and ophthalmopathy. At the level of the study: Pretreatment peripheral blood was obtained at initial diagnosis.

CDR3 length equals 19 residues. V was trimmed by 0 bases and J by 9 bases, leaving 28 bases between them. Germline CDR1 is SGDLS and CDR2 is YYNGEE. Overall study findings and caveats: Blood also contained most expanded thyroid clonotypes above 0.001.

There are many counts of this clonotype. What it binds is not known. Diagnosis relied on clinical symptoms, serum thyroxine and TRAb, thyroid ultrasound and orbital computed tomography. PBMCs were sourced from approximately 9 ml fresh peripheral blood. Researchers amplified the TCR beta CDR3 regions from RNA transcripts. The study used the HTBI primer set for a first-round RT-PCR of the TCR CDR3. TCRdb re-derived calls from the multiplex PCR reads in MiXCR, one entry per CDR3 protein. The sample comprises around 520,000 distinct CDR3 sequences, about an eighth of which are singletons, and over 15% rests with the top ten.

The TCR comes from a young woman with Graves' hyperthyroidism. Material: blood. The chain combines TRBV9 with TRBJ2-1, with D tentatively TRBD2 (5 bases). In nucleotides, the CDR3 is TGTGCCAGCAGCGTAGCTGGAGCGGCCCAGAGGATGAGCGTTTTTGAGCAGTTCTTC. Its translation is CASSVAGAAQRMSVFEQFF.